Reported below is one TCR beta chain. Data came from immunoSEQ multiplex PCR; TCRdb stores just in-frame clones and leaves some out. The data show roughly 97,000 clones, with 90% seen just once and around 1.7% held by the top ten. The CDR3 covers 15 residues. CDR1 is SGHTA, CDR2 FQGNSA, per germline. Germline trimming cut 3 bases from V and 1 base from J; bases unmatched to any gene: 2. This record belongs to a study of blood T cell repertoires in COVID-19. Study details: Sites across the United States, Italy and Spain contributed samples from acute and convalescent COVID-19. Sources were T cells, B-cell-depleted T cells, or PBMCs; the material itself was cDNA or gDNA.

Sequencing used peripheral blood. The receptor was derived from a man in his sixties with acute or convalescent COVID-19. V gene TRBV7-2 combines with J gene TRBJ1-3; 8 bases map to TRBD1. CDR3 sequence reads: CASSFGTGSGNTIYF. CDR3 coding DNA: TGTGCCAGCAGCTTTGGGACAGGATCTGGAAACACCATATATTTT.